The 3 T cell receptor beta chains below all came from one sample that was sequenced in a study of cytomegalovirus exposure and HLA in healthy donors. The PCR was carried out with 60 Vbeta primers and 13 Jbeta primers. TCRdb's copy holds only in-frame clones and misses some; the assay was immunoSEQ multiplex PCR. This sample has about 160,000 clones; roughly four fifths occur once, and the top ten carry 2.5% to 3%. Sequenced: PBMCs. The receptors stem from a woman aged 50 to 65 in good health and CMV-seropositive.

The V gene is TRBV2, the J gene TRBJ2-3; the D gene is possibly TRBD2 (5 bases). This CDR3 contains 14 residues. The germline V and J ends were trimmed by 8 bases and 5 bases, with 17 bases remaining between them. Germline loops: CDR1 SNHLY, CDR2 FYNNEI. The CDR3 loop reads CASLWAGPGDTQYF. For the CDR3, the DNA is TGTGCCAGCCTATGGGCGGGTCCGGGAGATACGCAGTATTTT.

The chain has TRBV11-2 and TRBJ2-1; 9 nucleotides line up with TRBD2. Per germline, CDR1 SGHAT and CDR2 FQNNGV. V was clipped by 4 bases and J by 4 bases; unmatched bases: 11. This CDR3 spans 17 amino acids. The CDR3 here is CASSSSRQRGAYNEQFF. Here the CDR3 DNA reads TGTGCCAGCAGCTCCTCACGTCAGCGGGGGGCATACAATGAGCAGTTCTTC.

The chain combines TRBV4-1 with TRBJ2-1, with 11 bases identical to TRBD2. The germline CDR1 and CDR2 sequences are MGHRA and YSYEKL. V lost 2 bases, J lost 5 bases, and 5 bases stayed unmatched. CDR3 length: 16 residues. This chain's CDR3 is CASSQNSGGANNEQFF. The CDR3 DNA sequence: TGCGCCAGCAGCCAAAATAGCGGGGGGGCTAACAATGAGCAGTTCTTC.